These 13 T cell receptor beta chains were sequenced from one sample in a study of metastatic and nonmetastatic thyroid tumors. TCRdb recomputed clones from the PCR reads via MiXCR. The table includes about 20,000 clones, roughly 14% detected once. Thyroid surgery was performed in patients who had received no treatment beforehand. Material: blood. These receptors were taken from a female donor with papillary thyroid cancer or a benign thyroid nodule (not recorded which). Some clones in this sample may be carry-over from other donors' samples.

This clone was observed at least ten times. The gene calls are TRBV11-2 and TRBJ2-7, with 14 positions matching TRBD2. Looked up from germline, CDR1 is SGHAT and CDR2 is FQNNGV. The CDR3 length is 17 residues. V lost 5 bases and J lost 2; bases outside the gene matches: 8. Here the CDR3 reads CASSGGTSGSGAYEQYF. In DNA form, the CDR3 reads TGTGCCAGCAGCGGGGGGACTAGCGGGAGCGGAGCCTACGAGCAGTACTTC.

This clone was seen at least ten times. This chain connects TRBV12-3 or TRBV12-4 to TRBJ1-5; 12 positions match TRBD1. Trimming took 6 bases from V and 6 from J; bases not matched to a gene: 12. The CDR3 sequence is 17 residues long. In DNA form, the CDR3 reads TGTGCCAGCAGGACGGGACAGGGGGCCGATCTAGGTCAGCCCCAGCATTTT. Residues: CASRTGQGADLGQPQHF.

This clone was observed at least ten times. The rearrangement links TRBV5-1 to TRBJ2-7, with 9 bases identical to TRBD1. This CDR3 is built from 15 residues. In germline, CDR1 is SGHRS, CDR2 YFSETQ. With 4 bases clipped from V and 2 bases from J, the junction kept 7 bases outside the gene matches. The CDR3 sequence is CASSPDGTGTYEQYF. As DNA, the CDR3 is TGCGCCAGCAGCCCCGACGGGACAGGGACCTACGAGCAGTACTTC. The variable domain in full, completed from reference TRBV5-1 and TRBJ2-7, reads KAGVTQTPRYLIKTRGQQVTLSCSPISGHRSVSWYQQTPGQGLQFLFEYFSETQRNKGNFPGRFSGRQFSNSRSEMNVSTLELGDSALYLCASSPDGTGTYEQYFGPGTRLTVT.

The chain employs TRBV24-1 and TRBJ2-7, with D perhaps TRBD1 (6 bases). The V and J ends lost 2 bases and 5 bases respectively, with 18 bases between them. CDR3 size: 16 residues. Germline CDR1 is KGHDR and CDR2 is SFDVKD. The DNA of the CDR3 is TGTGCCACCAGTGATTCTCGGGACATATCACGACACGAGCAGTACTTC. Protein sequence: CATSDSRDISRHEQYF.

CDR3 protein: CASSLDGGQGELVEKLFF. The DNA for the CDR3 is TGTGCCAGCAGCTTAGACGGGGGACAGGGAGAACTAGTGGAAAAACTGTTTTTT. The chain couples TRBV11-3 to TRBJ1-4; 9 nucleotides agree with TRBD1. The J segment lost 8 bases and the V segment lost 0 bases, leaving 13 bases of the junction unmatched. CDR1 is SGHNT, CDR2 YENEEA, per germline. This CDR3 is 18 amino acids long.

This clone was observed many times. CDR3 nucleotide sequence: TGTGCCAGCAGCCCGACGGGTACGGGCGAGCAGTACTTC. It specifies CASSPTGTGEQYF. This chain joins TRBV11-2 and TRBJ2-7; the D is unclear. Between the trimmed V and J ends, which lost 5 bases and 6 bases, there was a span of 14 bases. The germline gives CDR1 SGHAT, CDR2 FQNNGV. CDR3 length: 13 amino acids.

In its sample, this clone was seen many times. The chain has TRBV29-1 and TRBJ2-7, with 8 bases fitting TRBD1. The junction had 2 bases not matched to a gene; V was cut back by 7 bases and J by 3 bases. There are 11 residues in the CDR3. CDR1 and CDR2 from the germline V gene are SQVTM and ANQGSEA. The CDR3 DNA sequence: TGCAGCGCAGGACAGGGCTACGAGCAGTACTTC. It yields the protein CSAGQGYEQYF.

This chain links TRBV19 with TRBJ1-5; D possibly corresponds to TRBD1 (6 bases). Germline assignment: CDR1 LNHDA and CDR2 SQIVND (reference sequence). The V gene lost 5 bases and the J gene lost 6 bases, with 11 bases spanning the gap. The CDR3 totals 13 residues. CDR3 region: CASSGTGSQPQHF. The DNA for the CDR3 is TGTGCCAGTAGTGGCACAGGGAGTCAGCCCCAGCATTTT.

This clone was seen ten or more times. The V and J genes are TRBV20-1 and TRBJ2-1; 8 bases align to TRBD2. CDR3 length equals 15 residues. After removal of 5 bases from V and 8 bases from J, the junction contained 14 bases not matched to a gene. Germline CDR1 reads DFQATT; CDR2 reads SNEGSKA (reference sequence). CDR3 DNA sequence: TGCAGTGCTGAGACCCCGGGAGCGGGGGACGATGAGCAGTTCTTC. It is translated as CSAETPGAGDDEQFF.

This clone is medium-sized. J is TRBJ1-4 and V is TRBV27; 7 bases agree with TRBD1. The CDR3 totals 15 residues. J was trimmed by 5 bases and V by 5 bases; bases with no gene match: 8. The germline gives CDR1 MNHEY, CDR2 SMNVEV (reference sequence). CDR3 sequence reads: CASSRRQGLNEKLFF. For the CDR3, the DNA is TGTGCCAGCAGTCGCCGACAGGGACTAAATGAAAAACTGTTTTTT.

Judged by abundance, this clone is medium-sized. The chain employs TRBV28 and TRBJ1-1, with D possibly TRBD1 on 5 matching bases. Germline V gene data show CDR1 as MDHEN and CDR2 as SYDVKM. There are 15 residues in the CDR3. Trimming removed 10 bases from V and 4 bases from J, with 22 bases in between. CDR3 in amino acids: CAIQTRSNGGTEAFF. The DNA of the CDR3 is TGTGCCATCCAAACCAGGTCGAACGGGGGCACTGAAGCTTTCTTT.

This clone was counted ten times or more. The chain links TRBV11-1 to TRBJ2-1; a weak D match, TRBD1 (6 bases). The germline CDR1 and CDR2 sequences are SGHAT and FQDESV (reference sequence). V lost 2 bases and J 6 bases, leaving 11 bases between the germline ends. There are 14 residues in the CDR3. CDR3 region: CASSLHPRGNEQFF. The CDR3 DNA sequence: TGTGCCAGCAGCTTACATCCCAGGGGCAATGAGCAGTTCTTC.

In this sample, this clone turned up many times. V is TRBV11-2 and J is TRBJ1-3; weak D call: TRBD1 (6 bases). CDR1 SGHAT and CDR2 FQNNGV come from the germline V gene. The ends were cut back, 5 bases at V and 2 bases at J, with 16 bases in the middle. CDR3 size: 16 residues. The CDR3 nucleotides read TGTGCCAGCAGCCGGGAGGGGGGCCAGACTGGAAACACCATATATTTT. Translation: CASSREGGQTGNTIYF.